The rows below give T cell receptor beta chains drawn from one sample of a study of blood T cell repertoires in COVID-19. Data came from immunoSEQ multiplex PCR; TCRdb stores just in-frame clones and leaves some out. The top ten clones hold 4.1% of a sample with 250,000 to 350,000 clones, 85% of them seen once. The sample consisted of peripheral blood. The source of these receptors is a woman aged 45-65 years with active or convalescent COVID-19. Both conserved end residues are part of each CDR3. D genes are given only for firm matches. A clone size is listed for some rows: how often the clone was seen (once, few, many), or a class if it is expanded.

CDR3 protein	CDR3 DNA	V gene	D gene	clone size	J gene
CASGYDFAGVSTDTQYF	TGTGCCAGCGGGTACGACTTCGCGGGCGTTAGCACAGATACGCAGTATTTT	TRBV2	-	-	TRBJ2-3
CAISERRGLDTQYF	TGTGCCATCAGTGAGCGCAGGGGCCTAGATACGCAGTATTTT	TRBV10-3	-	-	TRBJ2-3
CASSYSGRAGEQYF	TGTGCCAGCAGTTATAGCGGGAGGGCCGGTGAGCAGTACTTC	TRBV6-5	TRBD2	-	TRBJ2-7
CASSSRDRGRFNSPLHF	TGTGCCAGCAGCTCCCGGGACAGGGGTAGATTCAATTCACCCCTCCACTTT	TRBV7-9	TRBD1	-	TRBJ1-6
CASSYLPSGYNEQFF	TGTGCCAGCAGTTATTTGCCCAGCGGGTACAATGAGCAGTTCTTC	TRBV6-5	-	-	TRBJ2-1
CSVAGAGEAFF	TGCAGCGTTGCAGGGGCTGGTGAAGCTTTCTTT	TRBV29-1	-	-	TRBJ1-1
CASSPRTGVDSPLHF	TGCGCCAGCAGCCCCCGGACAGGGGTGGATTCACCCCTCCACTTT	TRBV4-1	TRBD1	-	TRBJ1-6
CASSRQGGRADTQYF	TGTGCCAGCAGCCGTCAGGGCGGGAGGGCAGATACGCAGTATTTT	TRBV3-1/TRBV3-2	TRBD2	-	TRBJ2-3
CASSSSGRWTDTQYF	TGTGCCAGCAGTTCTAGCGGGAGGTGGACAGATACGCAGTATTTT	TRBV7-2	TRBD2	-	TRBJ2-3
CSASWLAEGGFTDTQYF	TGCAGTGCTAGTTGGCTAGCGGAAGGGGGTTTCACAGATACGCAGTATTTT	TRBV20-1	-	-	TRBJ2-3
CATSGTGLETQYF	TGTGCCACCAGCGGGACAGGGTTGGAGACCCAGTACTTC	TRBV24-1	TRBD1	-	TRBJ2-5
CASSGYLGLAGNEQFF	TGTGCCAGCAGCGGCTACCTGGGACTAGCGGGCAATGAGCAGTTCTTC	TRBV7-6	TRBD2	-	TRBJ2-1
CASSLGWTGEVSTEAFF	TGTGCCAGCAGTTTAGGTTGGACAGGGGAGGTGAGCACTGAAGCTTTCTTT	TRBV28	TRBD1	-	TRBJ1-1
CASSLLPDFNTEAFF	TGTGCCAGCAGCTTGCTTCCGGACTTTAACACTGAAGCTTTCTTT	TRBV5-4	-	once	TRBJ1-1
CASRRTSGIDSKNIQYF	TGTGCCAGCAGACGGACTAGCGGGATTGACAGCAAAAACATTCAGTACTTC	TRBV5-4	TRBD2	once	TRBJ2-4
CASSPPSLQETQYF	TGTGCCAGCTCACCACCGAGCCTCCAAGAGACCCAGTACTTC	TRBV18	-	-	TRBJ2-5
CAISPRDRITDTQYF	TGTGCCATCAGCCCGCGGGACAGAATCACAGATACGCAGTATTTT	TRBV2	-	-	TRBJ2-3
CASSFVTGSTDRDEQYF	TGTGCCAGCAGTTTCGTGACAGGGTCAACCGACCGTGACGAGCAGTACTTC	TRBV27	TRBD1	-	TRBJ2-7
CAIRPGQGNTGELFF	TGTGCCATCAGGCCGGGACAGGGTAACACCGGGGAGCTGTTTTTT	TRBV10-3	TRBD1	once	TRBJ2-2
CASSFRLAADTQYF	TGTGCCAGCAGCTTCAGGCTAGCCGCAGATACGCAGTATTTT	TRBV5-5	-	few	TRBJ2-3
CASSPQGGTGAKTINGYTF	TGTGCCAGCAGTCCCCAGGGGGGGACAGGAGCGAAAACGATCAATGGCTACACCTTC	TRBV28	TRBD1	-	TRBJ1-2
CASSTYGTAYGYTF	TGTGCCAGCAGTACCTACGGGACAGCCTATGGCTACACCTTC	TRBV28	TRBD1	-	TRBJ1-2
CASSASGEKLFF	TGTGCCAGCAGCGCAAGCGGTGAAAAACTGTTTTTT	TRBV7-8	-	few	TRBJ1-4
CASSLAATKAYEQYF	TGTGCCAGCAGCTTAGCGGCGACTAAGGCCTACGAGCAGTACTTC	TRBV7-2	-	once	TRBJ2-7
CASSVGDRMNTEAFF	TGTGCCAGCAGCGTGGGGGACAGGATGAACACTGAAGCTTTCTTT	TRBV9	TRBD1	-	TRBJ1-1
CAWTRQGSLYGYTF	TGTGCCTGGACCCGACAGGGAAGCCTCTATGGCTACACCTTC	TRBV30	TRBD1	-	TRBJ1-2
CASSAPGLAGTGELFF	TGTGCCAGCAGCGCTCCGGGACTAGCGGGCACCGGGGAGCTGTTTTTT	TRBV2	TRBD2	-	TRBJ2-2
CASSGRGQLPHRDGYTF	TGTGCCAGCAGCGGTCGGGGACAGCTCCCCCACCGAGATGGCTACACCTTC	TRBV21-1	-	-	TRBJ1-2
CASSSLADQETQYF	TGTGCCAGCAGCTCGTTAGCGGACCAAGAGACCCAGTACTTC	TRBV5-4	-	-	TRBJ2-5
CASSLELQETQYF	TGTGCCAGCAGCTTAGAACTCCAAGAGACCCAGTACTTC	TRBV7-2	-	-	TRBJ2-5
CSASSGRLYEQYF	TGCAGTGCTAGTAGCGGGAGACTATACGAGCAGTACTTC	TRBV20-1	TRBD2	-	TRBJ2-7
CASSPPGGPDTQYF	TGTGCCAGCAGCCCCCCGGGAGGGCCAGATACGCAGTATTTT	TRBV11-2	TRBD2	once	TRBJ2-3
CATSRDSSYEQYF	TGTGCCACCAGCAGGGACAGCTCCTACGAGCAGTACTTC	TRBV15	-	-	TRBJ2-7
CASNRGDRGEKLFF	TGTGCCAGCAACAGGGGGGACAGGGGTGAAAAACTGTTTTTT	TRBV7-8	TRBD1	-	TRBJ1-4
CASSLERLSQYF	TGTGCCAGCAGCTTAGAACGGTTGTCGCAGTATTTT	TRBV11-2	-	few	TRBJ2-3
CASSLLGVNTEAFF	TGTGCCAGCAGTCTTCTAGGGGTGAACACTGAAGCTTTCTTT	TRBV6-5	-	-	TRBJ1-1
CASSPGGRVVDEQYF	TGTGCCAGCAGCCCAGGAGGGAGGGTGGTCGACGAGCAGTACTTC	TRBV7-8	TRBD2	-	TRBJ2-7
CASTSGGVNYGYTF	TGTGCCAGCACCTCCGGGGGGGTGAACTATGGCTACACCTTC	TRBV2	-	-	TRBJ1-2
CASSLLSEAFF	TGTGCCAGCAGTTTACTGTCTGAAGCTTTCTTT	TRBV28	-	-	TRBJ1-1
CASWGGAPPDGYTF	TGTGCCAGCTGGGGGGGGGCCCCGCCCGATGGCTACACCTTC	TRBV21-1	-	-	TRBJ1-2
CASRPTGVQPQHF	TGTGCCAGCAGACCTACAGGGGTTCAGCCCCAGCATTTT	TRBV27	TRBD1	-	TRBJ1-5
CASRIGREGTGELFF	TGCGCCAGCAGAATCGGGCGGGAGGGCACCGGGGAGCTGTTTTTT	TRBV5-1	TRBD2	once	TRBJ2-2
CASSRSSGTGNGKPQHF	TGTGCCAGTAGTCGCAGCTCCGGGACAGGGAACGGAAAGCCCCAGCATTTT	TRBV19	TRBD1	-	TRBJ1-5
CASSIEGGLNQPQHF	TGTGCCAGTAGTATAGAGGGAGGGCTCAATCAGCCCCAGCATTTT	TRBV19	-	-	TRBJ1-5
CASSPLQLSNTEAFF	TGTGCCAGCTCACCTCTACAGCTCTCTAACACTGAAGCTTTCTTT	TRBV18	-	-	TRBJ1-1
CASSPQSVSAFF	TGTGCCAGCAGCCCCCAGTCCGTTTCAGCTTTCTTT	TRBV28	-	-	TRBJ1-1